Following are 2 T cell receptor beta chains from one sample sequenced in a study of graft-versus-host responses after intestinal transplantation (dated by TCRdb to about 2021). Interpreted using the paper, the time point label stands for: cells obtained before transplantation from donor or recipient. The library relied on the immunoSEQ multiplex PCR assay. TCRdb limited this immuneACCESS table to in-frame rearrangements with V and J called. A share of clones is missing; checked studies link under half to unresolved V genes, and the rest is unexplained. In this sample the table shows about 120,000 clones, roughly 91% of which occur a single time. The ten largest clones add up to more than 0.1% of the sample. Their antigen targets remain unknown. This sample comprised unstimulated CD4+ T cells sorted from spleen or lymph node cells, obtained before intestinal transplant. These receptor sequences come from a human donor who received an intestinal transplant.

This sequence joins TRBV5-1 and TRBJ2-1, with TRBD2 as a possible D gene (6 bases). This CDR3 region has 16 residues. Per germline, CDR1 SGHRS and CDR2 YFSETQ. Trimming stripped 0 bases from V and 5 bases from J, with 15 bases between. CDR3 amino acids: CASSLAKWREDNEQFF. DNA for the CDR3: TGCGCCAGCAGCTTGGCCAAGTGGCGGGAAGACAATGAGCAGTTCTTC.

The chain employs TRBV10-3 and TRBJ2-1, with 7 nucleotides matching TRBD2. Per the germline V gene, CDR1 is ENHRY and CDR2 is SYGVKD. The V gene end was trimmed by 2 bases and the J gene end by 0 bases; junction bases not matched to a gene: 10. The CDR3 is 18 amino acids. The CDR3 DNA reads TGTGCCATCAGTGAGCCCCTTCCTAGCGGTCGCTCCTACAATGAGCAGTTCTTC. Encoded protein: CAISEPLPSGRSYNEQFF.